The 7 T cell receptor beta chains reported below all come from one sample, sequenced in a study of blood T cell repertoires in COVID-19 (dated by TCRdb to about 2020). Libraries were built with the immunoSEQ multiplex PCR assay. TCRdb limited this immuneACCESS table to in-frame rearrangements with V and J called. A share of clones is missing; checked studies link under half to unresolved V genes, and the rest is unexplained. Counted in this sample were under 200,000 clones; roughly 90% of them appeared once. Approximately 0.5% of the sample lies in the top ten. Sequenced input: peripheral blood. The receptors come from a man aged 50 to 60 with acute or convalescent COVID-19.

This clone was seen a handful of times. The CDR3 loop reads CATSLYEQYV. As DNA, the CDR3 is TGTGCCACCAGTCTTTACGAGCAGTACGTC. The genes are TRBV24-1 and TRBJ2-7; D call uncertain. The germline V gene has CDR1 KGHDR and CDR2 SFDVKD. This CDR3 has 10 amino acids. Trimming removed 6 bases from V and 4 bases from J, with 3 bases in between.

The J gene is TRBJ2-2, the V gene TRBV7-8, with D possibly being TRBD1 (6 bases). Between the trimmed V and J ends, which lost 1 base and 4 bases, there was a span of 16 bases. The CDR3 has 17 amino acids. Per germline, CDR1 SGHVS and CDR2 FQNEAQ. Here the CDR3 reads CASSLVTGWAGTGELFF. In DNA, the CDR3 is TGTGCCAGCAGCTTAGTTACAGGGTGGGCCGGCACCGGGGAGCTGTTTTTT.

This clone was counted once. V is TRBV6-6 and J is TRBJ1-3; 10 nucleotides align to TRBD1. The CDR3 has 15 residues. Per germline, CDR1 MNHNY and CDR2 SVGAGI (reference sequence). Trimming removed 2 bases from V and 5 bases from J; junction bases left unmatched: 3. The CDR3 DNA reads TGTGCCAGCAGTTACGGGGACAGGGGTAGAAACACCATATATTTT. It yields the protein CASSYGDRGRNTIYF.

CDR3 protein: CASSGTGVSTDTQYF. The CDR3 DNA is TGTGCCAGCAGCGGGACAGGGGTAAGCACAGATACGCAGTATTTT. The rearrangement links TRBV5-6 to TRBJ2-3, with 10 bases identical to TRBD1. The J segment lost 0 bases and the V segment lost 4 bases, leaving 2 bases of the junction unmatched. Looked up from germline, CDR1 is SGHDT and CDR2 is YYEEEE. The CDR3 has 15 amino acids.

The V and J genes are TRBV6-1 and TRBJ1-1; D might be TRBD1 (6 bases). This CDR3 is built from 15 residues. Germline assignment: CDR1 MNHNS and CDR2 SASEGT. The V gene lost 1 base and the J gene lost 0 bases, with 9 bases spanning the gap. CDR3 protein: CASSEEWTVNTEAFF. CDR3 coding DNA: TGTGCCAGCAGTGAAGAATGGACAGTGAACACTGAAGCTTTCTTT.

The chain employs TRBV18 and TRBJ1-1; the D gene is possibly TRBD1 (6 bases). Trimming pared 3 bases from V and 2 bases from J, leaving 16 bases between. The CDR3 sequence is 16 residues long. CDR1 KGHSH and CDR2 LQKENI come from the germline V gene. The CDR3 bases are TGTGCCAGCTCACCCATATCCGGGACAAGAAACACTGAAGCTTTCTTT. Amino acids: CASSPISGTRNTEAFF.

The rearrangement uses TRBV7-9 and TRBJ2-3; maybe TRBD1 (6 bases). The V and J ends lost 3 bases and 6 bases respectively, with 7 bases between them. The CDR3 is 12 residues long. Germline V gene lookup returns CDR1 SEHNR and CDR2 FQNEAQ (reference sequence). CDR3 in DNA: TGTGCCAGCAGCTTGCAGGGGGATACGCAGTATTTT. Encoded protein: CASSLQGDTQYF.